This entry features one T cell receptor (beta chain) sequence. The data were obtained in a study of blood T cell repertoires in COVID-19. Study overall: Samples representing acute and convalescent COVID-19 were sourced from the United States, Italy and Spain.

Assay used: immunoSEQ multiplex PCR; TCRdb lists only in-frame clones, some missing. This sample carries 30,000 to 40,000 clones, 88% of them seen once, and the ten largest clones take 4.9%. This CDR3 contains 14 residues. The V end was cut by 0 bases, the J end by 7 bases, with 11 bases between. CDR1 and CDR2 from the germline V gene are KGHDR and SFDVKD. The sequence came from a woman in her sixties or seventies with active COVID-19. V gene TRBV24-1 combines with J gene TRBJ1-2; D is ambiguous. The sample comprised peripheral blood. For the CDR3, the DNA is TGTGCCACCAGTGATTTGTACAGTTCCTTTGGCTACACCTTC. Translation: CATSDLYSSFGYTF.